A single sample gave rise to the 13 T cell receptor beta chains below, sequenced in a study of blood T cell repertoires in COVID-19. Produced via immunoSEQ multiplex PCR; TCRdb's table is partial and in-frame only. The table shows some 240,000 clones, with roughly 76% occurring only once. Sequenced: peripheral blood. The receptor set was obtained from a woman aged 80 or over with COVID-19, enrolled during active disease.

The V and J genes are TRBV7-2 and TRBJ1-1, with unresolved D. The CDR3 consists of 15 residues. Trimming removed 2 bases from V and 1 base from J, with 11 bases in between. Germline loops: CDR1 SGHTA, CDR2 FQGNSA. CDR3 nucleotides: TGTGCCAGCAGCTTAATGAATCCAGGGAACACTGAAGCTTTCTTT. Translated: CASSLMNPGNTEAFF.

V usage is TRBV7-8 and J usage is TRBJ1-5; D is undetermined. The length of the CDR3 is 12 residues. Looked up from germline, CDR1 is SGHVS and CDR2 is FQNEAQ. The V and J ends lost 5 bases and 11 bases respectively, with 13 bases between them. CDR3 DNA sequence: TGTGCCAGCAGCCCCTTTGTGGGAGCCCAGCATTTT. Protein sequence: CASSPFVGAQHF.

The chain recombines TRBV9 with TRBJ2-2, with no clear D. This CDR3 has 15 amino acids. Germline V CDR1 and CDR2: SGDLS, YYNGEE. Between the trimmed V and J ends, which lost 4 bases and 1 base, there was a span of 11 bases. The CDR3 DNA reads TGTGCCAGCAGCCCTTTATCCTGGAACACCGGGGAGCTGTTTTTT. It codes for CASSPLSWNTGELFF.

This clone was seen more than once but under ten times. The J gene is TRBJ1-4, the V gene TRBV4-2; D perhaps matches TRBD1 (6 bases). Per the germline V gene, CDR1 is LGHNA and CDR2 is YNFKEQ. V dropped 3 bases and J dropped 0 bases, with 14 bases sitting between them. The CDR3 consists of 17 residues. The CDR3 spells CASSQLTGSATNEKLFF. The DNA for the CDR3 is TGTGCCAGCAGCCAGCTCACAGGGTCAGCAACTAATGAAAAACTGTTTTTT.

This chain's CDR3 is CASSLTGQGTGELFF. Here the CDR3 DNA reads TGCGCCAGCAGCTTGACGGGACAGGGGACCGGGGAGCTGTTTTTT. This chain joins TRBV5-1 and TRBJ2-2; 10 bases are shared with TRBD1. V was pared by 1 base and J by 5 bases, with 2 bases of the junction left unmatched. The length of the CDR3 is 15 residues. The germline V gene has CDR1 SGHRS and CDR2 YFSETQ.

The chain links TRBV9 to TRBJ2-1; 13 bases are shared with TRBD2. Losses at the gene ends were 4 bases for V and 7 bases for J; bases not matched to a gene: 8. The CDR3 loop spans 16 amino acids. Germline values: CDR1 SGDLS, CDR2 YYNGEE. The CDR3 protein is CASSSRTSGSGNEQFF. The CDR3 bases are TGTGCCAGCAGCTCGAGGACTAGCGGGAGTGGTAATGAGCAGTTCTTC.

V is TRBV28 and J is TRBJ1-2, with 8 positions matching TRBD1. V dropped 6 bases and J dropped 4; count of bases not matched to a gene: 7. The CDR3 has 14 residues. The germline gives CDR1 MDHEN, CDR2 SYDVKM. CDR3 residues: CASREQGGAYGYTF. CDR3 bases: TGTGCCAGCAGAGAACAGGGGGGCGCCTATGGCTACACCTTC.

This clone was detected a few times. The rearrangement joins TRBV10-3 to TRBJ1-2, with 8 bases matching TRBD1. J lost 3 bases, V lost 0 bases, and 9 bases had no gene match. The CDR3 runs 17 residues. The germline V gene encodes CDR1 ENHRY and CDR2 SYGVKD. The CDR3 DNA reads as TGTGCCATCAGTGAGTCGGGCAGGGGGCGGTCCTACTATGGCTACACCTTC. This encodes CAISESGRGRSYYGYTF.

The rearrangement links TRBV6-2 or TRBV6-3 to TRBJ2-7; TRBD1 matches 7 bases. Trimming cost V 5 bases and J 0 bases; bases outside gene matches: 7. The CDR3 sequence is 15 residues long. Germline V CDR1 and CDR2: MNHEY, SVGEGT. Written as DNA, the CDR3 is TGTGCCAGCAGTAAAGCCGGGACAGCCTCCTACGAGCAGTACTTC. Its protein product is CASSKAGTASYEQYF.

The CDR3 spells CASSPFDRADGYTF. The CDR3 DNA reads as TGTGCCAGCTCACCTTTCGACAGGGCGGATGGCTACACCTTC. This chain connects TRBV18 to TRBJ1-2, with TRBD1 identical over 7 bases. CDR3 length: 14 amino acids. Germline trimming cut 3 bases from V and 6 bases from J; bases unmatched to any gene: 7. CDR1 and CDR2 (germline): KGHSH, LQKENI.

The rearrangement joins TRBV5-8 to TRBJ2-1, with a possible D match to TRBD1 (5 bases). CDR1 is SGHTS, CDR2 YDEGEE, per germline. V lost 5 bases to trimming and J lost 13 bases, with 25 bases between them. The CDR3 runs 15 residues. In DNA, the CDR3 is TGTGCCAGCAGGCCTCTGAAGGGGATAACTCCCTCACAGTTCTTC. Translated: CASRPLKGITPSQFF. The full variable domain, its missing parts supplied by reference TRBV5-8 and TRBJ2-1, is EAGVTQSPTHLIKTRGQQATLRCSPISGHTSVYWYQQALGLGLQFLLWYDEGEERNRGNFPPRFSGRQFPNYSSELNVNALELEDSALYLCASRPLKGITPSQFFGPGTRLTVL.

This chain connects TRBV7-2 to TRBJ1-1; tentative D call: TRBD1 (6 bases). The CDR3 covers 15 residues. Germline assignment: CDR1 SGHTA and CDR2 FQGNSA. V dropped 2 bases and J dropped 4 bases, with 14 bases sitting between them. The CDR3: CASSLRRGGGTEAFF. In DNA, the CDR3 is TGTGCCAGCAGCTTAAGGCGCGGGGGCGGCACTGAAGCTTTCTTT.

The V call is TRBV6-6, the J call TRBJ1-2; 10 bases map to TRBD1. Germline assignment: CDR1 MNHNY and CDR2 SVGAGI (reference sequence). J gave up 8 bases and V 5 bases, and 11 bases lay outside the gene matches. The CDR3 length is 15 residues. The CDR3 coding sequence is TGTGCCAGCAGTCCCACCGGGACAGGGGTTGGCGGCTACACCTTC. Protein: CASSPTGTGVGGYTF.